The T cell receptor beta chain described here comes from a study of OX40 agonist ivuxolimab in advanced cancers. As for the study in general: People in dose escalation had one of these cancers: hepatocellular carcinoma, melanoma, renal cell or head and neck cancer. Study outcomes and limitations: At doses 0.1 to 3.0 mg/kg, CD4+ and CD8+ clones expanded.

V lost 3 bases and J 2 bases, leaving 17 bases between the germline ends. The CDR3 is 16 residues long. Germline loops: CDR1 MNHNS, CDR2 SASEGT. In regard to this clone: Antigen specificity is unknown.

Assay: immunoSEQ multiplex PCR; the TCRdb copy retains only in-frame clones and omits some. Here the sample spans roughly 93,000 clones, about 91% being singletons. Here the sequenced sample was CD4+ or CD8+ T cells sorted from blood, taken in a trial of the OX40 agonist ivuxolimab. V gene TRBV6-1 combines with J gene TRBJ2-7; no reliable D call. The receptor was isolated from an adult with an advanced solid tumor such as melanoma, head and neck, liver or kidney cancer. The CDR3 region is CASSEISSYPTYEQYF. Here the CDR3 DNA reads TGTGCCAGCAGTGAGATCTCATCGTACCCGACCTACGAGCAGTACTTC.